This entry features one TCR beta chain sequence. The sample is drawn from a study of cytotoxic CD8 clonotypes in ibrutinib-treated CLL. Profiling relied on immunoSEQ multiplex PCR, and the TCRdb table lists in-frame clones only, not all of them. The profile shows some 350,000 clones, approximately 67% of them singletons. Germline CDR1 MGHRA, CDR2 YSYEKL. The CDR3 is 17 amino acids. V lost 0 bases to trimming and J lost 5 bases; unmatched junction nucleotides: 8. This specimen was PBMCs, taken after 36 months of ibrutinib treatment. This sequence was found in a human donor with chronic lymphocytic leukemia. The rearrangement uses TRBV4-1 and TRBJ1-4; 8 bases match TRBD1. Written as DNA, the CDR3 is TGCGCCAGCAGCCAAGATCGGCAGGGGGCGATAAATGAAAAACTGTTTTTT. This codes for CASSQDRQGAINEKLFF.